This T cell receptor beta chain comes out of a study of blood T cell repertoires in COVID-19. About the research overall: Samples taken during acute and convalescent COVID-19 were collected in the United States, Italy and Spain. In each case, the material was cDNA or gDNA derived from T cells, B-cell-depleted T cells, or PBMCs.

Under the authors' procedure: Estimation of nucleated cell counts was performed using reference gene primer amplification. Generated by immunoSEQ multiplex PCR, the TCRdb table keeps only in-frame clones and is missing some. Clone size and V and J calls were adopted from that table, with D and trimming inferred from the DNA. The sample lists roughly 150,000 clones; more than 65% were seen once. V dropped 5 bases and J dropped 9; count of bases not matched to a gene: 7. Germline values: CDR1 MNHNY, CDR2 SVGAGI (reference sequence). This CDR3 contains 12 residues. The chain recombines TRBV6-6 with TRBJ2-7; 7 bases fit TRBD1. The TCR originated in a man between 65 and 85 years old with active or convalescent COVID-19. Specimen: peripheral blood. For the CDR3, the DNA is TGTGCCAGCAGTCCGACAGGGCAGGGGCAGTACTTC. It translates to CASSPTGQGQYF.